The 3 T cell receptor beta chains given below trace back to one sample, sequenced in a study of blood T cell repertoires in COVID-19. Using immunoSEQ multiplex PCR, the repertoire was profiled, and TCRdb retains in-frame clones only, with some absent. This sample yields about 130,000 clones, of which 65% to 85% are seen a single time; approximately 18% belongs to the top ten. The sequenced sample was peripheral blood. Receptors were obtained from an elderly woman with acute or convalescent COVID-19.

The chain links TRBV7-9 to TRBJ1-1; TRBD1 agrees at 9 bases. Germline lookup yields CDR1 SEHNR and CDR2 FQNEAQ (reference sequence). This CDR3 is 12 amino acids long. Trimming cost V 8 bases and J 5 bases; bases outside gene matches: 3. CDR3 loop: CASGQGMTEAFF. CDR3 bases: TGTGCCAGCGGACAGGGGATGACTGAAGCTTTCTTT.

This rearrangement joins TRBV6-5 to TRBJ1-1; the D is unclear. This CDR3 contains 13 residues. V lost 9 bases to trimming and J lost 0 bases, with 11 bases between them. Germline V gene data show CDR1 as MNHEY and CDR2 as SVGAGI. The CDR3 DNA sequence: TGTGCCAGTAGAACCGGGATGAACACTGAAGCTTTCTTT. Its protein product is CASRTGMNTEAFF.

J is TRBJ2-1 and V is TRBV4-2; 13 nucleotides agree with TRBD2. CDR3 length: 15 amino acids. Per germline, CDR1 LGHNA and CDR2 YNFKEQ. With V trimmed by 5 bases and J by 6 bases, 4 bases remained unmatched. The CDR3 DNA reads TGTGCCAGCAGCACGACTAGCGGGGGGCCCAATGAGCAGTTCTTC. Amino acids: CASSTTSGGPNEQFF.